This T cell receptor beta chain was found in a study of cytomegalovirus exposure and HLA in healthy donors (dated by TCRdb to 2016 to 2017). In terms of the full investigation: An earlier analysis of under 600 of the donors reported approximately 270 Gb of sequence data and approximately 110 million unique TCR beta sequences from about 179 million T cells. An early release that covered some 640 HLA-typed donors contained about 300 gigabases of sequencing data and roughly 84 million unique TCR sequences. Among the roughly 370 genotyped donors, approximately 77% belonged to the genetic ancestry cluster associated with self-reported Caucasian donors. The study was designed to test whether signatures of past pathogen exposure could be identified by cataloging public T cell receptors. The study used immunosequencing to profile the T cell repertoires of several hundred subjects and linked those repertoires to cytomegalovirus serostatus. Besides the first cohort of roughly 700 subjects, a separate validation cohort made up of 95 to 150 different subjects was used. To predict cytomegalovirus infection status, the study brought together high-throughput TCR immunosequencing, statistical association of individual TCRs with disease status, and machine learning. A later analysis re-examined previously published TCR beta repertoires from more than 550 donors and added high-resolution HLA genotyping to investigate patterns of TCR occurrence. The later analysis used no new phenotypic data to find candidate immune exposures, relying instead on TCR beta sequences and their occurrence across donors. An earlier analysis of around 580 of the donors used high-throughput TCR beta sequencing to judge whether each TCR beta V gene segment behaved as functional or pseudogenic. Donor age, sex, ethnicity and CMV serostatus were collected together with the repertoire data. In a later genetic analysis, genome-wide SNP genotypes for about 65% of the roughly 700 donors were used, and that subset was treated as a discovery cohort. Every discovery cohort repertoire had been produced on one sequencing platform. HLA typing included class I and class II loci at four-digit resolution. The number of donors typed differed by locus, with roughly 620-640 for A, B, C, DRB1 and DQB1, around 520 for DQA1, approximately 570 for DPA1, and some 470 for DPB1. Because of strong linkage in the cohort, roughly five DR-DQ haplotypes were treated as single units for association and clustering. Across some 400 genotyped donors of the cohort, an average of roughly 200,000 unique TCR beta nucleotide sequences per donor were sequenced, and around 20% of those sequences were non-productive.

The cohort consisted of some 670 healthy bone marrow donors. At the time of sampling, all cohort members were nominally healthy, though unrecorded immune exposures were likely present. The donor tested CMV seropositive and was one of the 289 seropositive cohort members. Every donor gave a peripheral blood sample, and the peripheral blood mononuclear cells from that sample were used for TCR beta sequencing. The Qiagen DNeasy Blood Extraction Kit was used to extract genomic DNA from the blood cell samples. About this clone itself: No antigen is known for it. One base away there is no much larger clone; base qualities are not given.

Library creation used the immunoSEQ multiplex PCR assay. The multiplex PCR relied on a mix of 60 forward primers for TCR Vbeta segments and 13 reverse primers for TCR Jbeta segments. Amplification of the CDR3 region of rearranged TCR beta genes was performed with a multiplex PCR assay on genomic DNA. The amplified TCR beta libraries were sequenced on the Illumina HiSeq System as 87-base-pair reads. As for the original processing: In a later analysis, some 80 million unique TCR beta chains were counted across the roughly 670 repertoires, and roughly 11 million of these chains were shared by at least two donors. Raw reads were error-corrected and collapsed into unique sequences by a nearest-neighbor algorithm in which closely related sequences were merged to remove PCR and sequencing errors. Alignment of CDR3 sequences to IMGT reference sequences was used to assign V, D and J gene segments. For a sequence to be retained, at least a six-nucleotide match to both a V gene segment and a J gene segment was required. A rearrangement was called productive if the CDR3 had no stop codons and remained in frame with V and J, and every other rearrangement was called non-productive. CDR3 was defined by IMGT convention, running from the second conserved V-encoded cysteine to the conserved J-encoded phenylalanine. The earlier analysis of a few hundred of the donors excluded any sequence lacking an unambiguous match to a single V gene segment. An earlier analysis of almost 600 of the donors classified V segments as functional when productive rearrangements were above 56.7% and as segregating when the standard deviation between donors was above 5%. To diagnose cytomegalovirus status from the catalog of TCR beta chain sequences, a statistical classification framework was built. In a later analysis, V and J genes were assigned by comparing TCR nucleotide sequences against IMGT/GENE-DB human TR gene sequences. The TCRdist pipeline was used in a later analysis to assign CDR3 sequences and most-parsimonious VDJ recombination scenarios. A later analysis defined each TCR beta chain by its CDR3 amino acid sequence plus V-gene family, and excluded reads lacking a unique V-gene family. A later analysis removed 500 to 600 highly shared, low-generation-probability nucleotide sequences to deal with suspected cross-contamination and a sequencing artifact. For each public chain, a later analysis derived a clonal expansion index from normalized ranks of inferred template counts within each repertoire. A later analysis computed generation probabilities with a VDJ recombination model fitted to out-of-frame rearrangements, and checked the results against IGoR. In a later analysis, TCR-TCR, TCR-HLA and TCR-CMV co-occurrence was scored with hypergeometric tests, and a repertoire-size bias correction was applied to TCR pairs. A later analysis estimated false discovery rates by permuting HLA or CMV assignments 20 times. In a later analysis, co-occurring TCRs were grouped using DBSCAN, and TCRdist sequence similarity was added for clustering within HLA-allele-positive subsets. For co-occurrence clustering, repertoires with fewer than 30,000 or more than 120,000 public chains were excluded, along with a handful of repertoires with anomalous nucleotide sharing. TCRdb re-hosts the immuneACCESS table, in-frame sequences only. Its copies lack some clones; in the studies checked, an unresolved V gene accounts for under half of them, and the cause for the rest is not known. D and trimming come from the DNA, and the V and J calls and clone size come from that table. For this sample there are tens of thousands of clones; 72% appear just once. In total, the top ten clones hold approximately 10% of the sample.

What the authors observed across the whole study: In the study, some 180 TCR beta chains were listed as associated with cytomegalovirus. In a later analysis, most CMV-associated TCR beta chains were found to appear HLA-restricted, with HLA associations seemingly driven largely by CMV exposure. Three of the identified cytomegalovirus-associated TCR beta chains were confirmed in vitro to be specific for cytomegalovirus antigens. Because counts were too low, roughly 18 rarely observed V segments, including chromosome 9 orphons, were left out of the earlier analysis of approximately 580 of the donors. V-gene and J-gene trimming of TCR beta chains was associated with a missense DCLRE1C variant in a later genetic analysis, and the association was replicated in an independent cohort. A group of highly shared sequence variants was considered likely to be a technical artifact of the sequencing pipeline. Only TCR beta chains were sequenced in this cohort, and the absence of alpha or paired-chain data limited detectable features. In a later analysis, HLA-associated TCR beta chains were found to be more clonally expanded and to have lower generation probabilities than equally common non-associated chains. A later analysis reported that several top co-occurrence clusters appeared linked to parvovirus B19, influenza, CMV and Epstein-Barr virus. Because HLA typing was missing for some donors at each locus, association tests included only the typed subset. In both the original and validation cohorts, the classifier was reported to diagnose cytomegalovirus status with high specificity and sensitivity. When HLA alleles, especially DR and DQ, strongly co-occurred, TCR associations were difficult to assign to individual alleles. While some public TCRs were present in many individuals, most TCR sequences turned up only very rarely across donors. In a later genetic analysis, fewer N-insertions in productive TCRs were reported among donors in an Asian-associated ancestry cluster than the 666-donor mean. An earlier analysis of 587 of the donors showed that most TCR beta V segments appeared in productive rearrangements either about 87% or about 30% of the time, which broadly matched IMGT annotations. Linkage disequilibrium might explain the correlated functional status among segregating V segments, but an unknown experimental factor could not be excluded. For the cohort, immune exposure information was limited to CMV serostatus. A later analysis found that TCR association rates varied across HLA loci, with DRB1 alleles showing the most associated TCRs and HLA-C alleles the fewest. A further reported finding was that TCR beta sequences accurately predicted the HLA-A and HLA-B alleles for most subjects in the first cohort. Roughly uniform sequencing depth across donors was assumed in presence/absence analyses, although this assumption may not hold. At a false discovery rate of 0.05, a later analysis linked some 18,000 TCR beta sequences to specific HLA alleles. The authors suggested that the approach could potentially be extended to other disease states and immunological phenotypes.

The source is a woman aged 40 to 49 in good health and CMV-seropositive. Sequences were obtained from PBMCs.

The DNA sequence is given as TGTGCCAGCAGACCGACAGGAGCCGGGGAGACCCAGTACTTC. Translated, this is CASRPTGAGETQYF. This chain joins TRBV7-2 to TRBJ2-5, with a weak D call of TRBD1 (6 bases match). CDR1 and CDR2 are read off the germline V gene as SGHTA and FQGNSA. Trimming costs V 6 bases and J 5 bases, and their ends lie 16 bases apart. From cysteine to phenylalanine, the CDR3 is 14 amino acids long. The kept DNA is CDR3 alone, 42 bases in frame from the first base.